This TCR beta chain appears in the sequencing data of a study of T cell responses to AZD1222 COVID-19 vaccine. Study-level background: Second doses at about 4 or about 12 weeks were pooled. Study-level findings and limits: Per reports, nearly half of all spike-specific TCRs target regions that are unmutated in variants. There were vaccine-associated CD4 TCRs across spike, dominant at 160-218 and 743-854. A mostly white British donor set with more females was recruited, and clonal diversity was possibly underestimated.

Here immunoSEQ multiplex PCR was the method, and the copy in TCRdb shows in-frame clones only, minus some. The table includes 45,000 to 70,000 clones, 70% to 90% detected once. In germline, CDR1 is LGHDT, CDR2 YNNKEL (reference sequence). This CDR3 is built from 15 residues. V dropped 1 base and J dropped 12 bases, with 21 bases sitting between them. Worth noting for this clone: Its antigen is not known.

The TCR was taken from an adult in good health. The starting material was peripheral blood, obtained on day 0 of AZD1222 vaccination. This chain joins TRBV3-1 (or the pseudogene TRBV3-2) and TRBJ1-1, with a possible D match to TRBD1 (5 bases). CDR3 residues: CASSQGRVAGSMTFF. In DNA, the CDR3 is TGTGCCAGCAGCCAAGGGAGGGTGGCAGGGAGTATGACTTTCTTT.